These T cell receptor beta chains were read from a single sample in a study of cytomegalovirus exposure and HLA in healthy donors. The table came from immunoSEQ multiplex PCR; TCRdb's copy has only in-frame clones and leaves some out. Of under 120,000 clones in the sample, about 74% were seen once. The sequenced material came from PBMCs. The receptors were gathered from a female donor in good health and CMV-seropositive. CDR3s include the opening cysteine and the closing phenylalanine or tryptophan. The order of the fields is D gene, V gene, J gene, clone size, CDR3 DNA, CDR3 protein. D genes are given only for firm matches. Clone size appears in some rows only: once, few, many, or a class for an expanded clone.

TRBD1	TRBV5-1	TRBJ2-2	-	TGCGCCAGCAGCTTGGGGACAGGGGCTGGGGAGCTGTTTTTT	CASSLGTGAGELFF
TRBD1	TRBV28	TRBJ1-2	-	TGTGCCAGCAGTACTACAGGGGGCAACCACTATGGCTACACCTTC	CASSTTGGNHYGYTF
-	TRBV30	TRBJ1-1	-	TGTGCCTGGAGTCTCGTGGACATCATGAACACTGAAGCTTTCTTT	CAWSLVDIMNTEAFF
TRBD2	TRBV5-1	TRBJ2-3	once	TGCGCCAGCAGCGTCCAAGCAGGGGTTAGAGCGGGAGGAGAGGTGGATTTT	CASSVQAGVRAGGEVDF
TRBD1	TRBV11-2	TRBJ2-7	-	TGTGCCAGCAGCTTAGATCGGACAGGCTCCTACGAGCAGTACTTC	CASSLDRTGSYEQYF
-	TRBV7-2	TRBJ1-1	-	TGTGCCAGCAGCCATGGACTCTTGAACACTGAAGCTTTCTTT	CASSHGLLNTEAFF
TRBD2	TRBV4-3	TRBJ2-2	-	TGCGCCAGCGGGGGACTAGCGGACACCGGGGAGCTGTTTTTT	CASGGLADTGELFF
TRBD1	TRBV18	TRBJ2-7	-	TGTGCCAGCTCACCACCGGGACAGGGACCTCGCGAGCAGTACTTC	CASSPPGQGPREQYF
TRBD2	TRBV2	TRBJ2-3	-	TGTGCCAGCAGAGGACTAGCACGAAATACGCAGTATTTT	CASRGLARNTQYF
TRBD2	TRBV4-1	TRBJ2-5	-	TGCGCCAGCAAGAAGCGGGGGGCCCTCCAAGAGACCCAGTACTTC	CASKKRGALQETQYF
-	TRBV30	TRBJ1-2	-	TGTGCCTGGAGTGGATATCTGGGGAGTAACTATGGCTACACCTTC	CAWSGYLGSNYGYTF
-	TRBV5-1	TRBJ1-4	-	TGCGCCAGCAGCCCAAACAGACCCGCAACTAATGAAAAACTGTTTTTT	CASSPNRPATNEKLFF
-	TRBV5-6	TRBJ1-4	-	TGTGCCAGCAGCCAACGAGTAGGGGGTGAAAAACTGTTTTTT	CASSQRVGGEKLFF
TRBD1	TRBV10-3	TRBJ1-6	-	TGTGCCGTCAGCCAGGGGGCGCGCTCACCCCTCCACTTT	CAVSQGARSPLHF
TRBD1	TRBV30	TRBJ1-5	-	TGTGCCTGGAGTGGGACAGGGAGCAATCAGCCCCAGCATTTT	CAWSGTGSNQPQHF
TRBD1	TRBV5-6	TRBJ2-5	-	TGTGCCAGCAGCGCGCCGGGACAGGGATATGAGACCCAGTACTTC	CASSAPGQGYETQYF
-	TRBV6-5	TRBJ1-1	-	TGTGCCAGCAGTTACTCCGGGCAGGGAGCTTTCTTT	CASSYSGQGAFF
-	TRBV5-5	TRBJ2-7	-	TGTGCCAGCAGCCCGCTTAAGGTGGCAGGGGTCTGGGGTAGCTACGAGCAGTACTTC	CASSPLKVAGVWGSYEQYF
-	TRBV7-2	TRBJ1-1	-	TGTGCCAGCAGCTTAGCGACACCTGAAGCTTTCTTT	CASSLATPEAFF
-	TRBV5-1	TRBJ2-2	-	TGCGCCAGCAGCCGGGGACTTCAGCGCACCGGGGAGCTGTTTTTT	CASSRGLQRTGELFF
-	TRBV7-9	TRBJ1-2	few	TGTGCCAGCAGCTTGTCCGGGAAACGTGGCTACACCTTC	CASSLSGKRGYTF
-	TRBV10-3	TRBJ1-5	few	TGTGCCATCAGTGAGGGGGGGGCGGGTCAGCCCCAGCATTTT	CAISEGGAGQPQHF
TRBD2	TRBV5-1	TRBJ2-1	-	TGCGCCAGCAGCCCGATGGGGGTTATCGGCGGGAGCAATGAGCAGTTCTTC	CASSPMGVIGGSNEQFF
-	TRBV25-1	TRBJ1-1	-	TGTGCCAGCAGTAGGTACGGGGAGAACACTGAAGCTTTCTTT	CASSRYGENTEAFF
TRBD2	TRBV2	TRBJ2-3	-	TGTGCCAGCAGTGACGTAGAACTAGCGGGAGGGCCGGTGGATACGCAGTATTTT	CASSDVELAGGPVDTQYF
-	TRBV7-9	TRBJ2-1	few	TGTGCCAGCAGCTTAGCGCCTCAAGGGGGCAATGAGCAGTTCTTC	CASSLAPQGGNEQFF
TRBD2	TRBV28	TRBJ2-7	-	TGTGCCAGCAGGGGCCTAGCGGCCAGCTACGAGCAGTACTTC	CASRGLAASYEQYF
-	TRBV30	TRBJ1-1	-	TGTGCCTGGAGTTACACAGGAGACACTGAAGCTTTCTTT	CAWSYTGDTEAFF
-	TRBV6-1	TRBJ2-7	-	TGTGCCAGCAGGGAGACGACGCGCGAGCAGTACTTC	CASRETTREQYF
-	TRBV13	TRBJ2-7	-	TGTGCCAGCAGCCCGGGAACCGGACCCTACGAGCAGTACTTC	CASSPGTGPYEQYF
TRBD2	TRBV7-9	TRBJ2-2	-	TGTGCCAGCAGCTTACGGGGGGTCGGGGAGCTGTTTTTT	CASSLRGVGELFF
-	TRBV19	TRBJ1-5	-	TGTGCCAGTAGTATTGGGGGCAGCTTAATTCGGCAGCCCCAGCATTTT	CASSIGGSLIRQPQHF
TRBD2	TRBV4-3	TRBJ2-5	-	TGCGCCAGCAGCCAAGACGTGGCTAGCGGGTTACAAGAGACCCAGTACTTC	CASSQDVASGLQETQYF
-	TRBV7-2	TRBJ1-2	-	TGTGCCAGCAGCCTAGCTGCAGGGGTTAACTATGGCTACACCTTC	CASSLAAGVNYGYTF
-	TRBV7-2	TRBJ1-2	few	TGTGCCAGCAGCTTAGGAGGTCAGACCAATGGCTACACCTTC	CASSLGGQTNGYTF
TRBD2	TRBV6-1	TRBJ2-7	-	TGTGCCAGCAGTGAAGGGGTTATAGCGGGGGACGAGCAGTACTTC	CASSEGVIAGDEQYF
-	TRBV27	TRBJ2-5	-	TGTGCCAGCAGTTTATGGGGCTTTGGTTTGGAGACCCAGTACTTC	CASSLWGFGLETQYF
TRBD1	TRBV28	TRBJ2-7	-	TGTGCCAGCAGAAATCCCCCGGGACAGGGGGCGCACGAGCAGTACTTC	CASRNPPGQGAHEQYF
-	TRBV11-1	TRBJ1-1	few	TGTGCCAGCAGCTTAGGGCGGGGAAGCACTGAAGCTTTCTTT	CASSLGRGSTEAFF
TRBD1	TRBV5-1	TRBJ1-4	-	TGCGCCAGCAGCATGACAGGGGATGAAAAACTGTTTTTT	CASSMTGDEKLFF
-	TRBV20-1	TRBJ2-7	-	TGCAGCGCGCCGAGGAACTACGAGCAGTACTTC	CSAPRNYEQYF
TRBD2	TRBV7-8	TRBJ2-3	-	TGTGCCAGCAGCCGACCGGGGGGGGGCACAGATACGCAGTATTTT	CASSRPGGGTDTQYF
TRBD1	TRBV5-1	TRBJ1-6	-	TGCGCCAGCAGCTCGGGACAGGGCAATTCACCCCTCCACTTT	CASSSGQGNSPLHF
-	TRBV7-2	TRBJ1-2	-	TGTGCCAGCAGCCCTCCAGGGAACTATGGCTACACCTTC	CASSPPGNYGYTF
TRBD2	TRBV7-2	TRBJ2-1	-	TGTGCCAGCAGCTTAGTCAAGCGGCTAGCGGGCTCCTACAATGAGCAGTTCTTC	CASSLVKRLAGSYNEQFF
-	TRBV6-5	TRBJ1-2	-	TGTGCCAGCAGTTACTCCGAGGAGCAGGGCTATGGCTACACCTTC	CASSYSEEQGYGYTF
TRBD1	TRBV5-1	TRBJ1-2	-	TGCGCCAGCAGCTTGTCCCCAGAGGACAGGGGGCGCGGCTATGGCTACACCTTC	CASSLSPEDRGRGYGYTF
TRBD2	TRBV10-2	TRBJ2-3	-	TGCGCCAGCAGGACCGGGGGGTTCACAGATACGCAGTATTTT	CASRTGGFTDTQYF
TRBD1	TRBV9	TRBJ1-1	-	TGTGCCAGCAGCGTTACAGGACAGGGACGGGGAGCTTTCTTT	CASSVTGQGRGAFF
TRBD2	TRBV5-6	TRBJ2-3	-	TGTGCCAGCAGCCCGGGGGGACTAGCGGTCACAGATACGCAGTATTTT	CASSPGGLAVTDTQYF
-	TRBV28	TRBJ2-1	once	TGTGCCAGCAGTTTACCGAGGACAGATCGGGAGCAGTTCTTC	CASSLPRTDREQFF